Below are 2 T cell receptor beta chains sequenced from a single sample in a study of cytomegalovirus exposure and HLA in healthy donors. The PCR made use of 60 Vbeta and 13 Jbeta primers. Using immunoSEQ multiplex PCR, the repertoire was profiled, and TCRdb retains in-frame clones only, with some absent. Found here are about 100,000 clones, around 76% of them singletons; the top ten hold around 3.8%. The sample consisted of PBMCs. The receptors were sampled from a woman aged 50 to 65 in good health and CMV-seropositive.

The chain employs TRBV12-2 and TRBJ1-1. TRBV12-2 is described as a pseudogene. This CDR3 comprises 15 residues. The CDR3 sequence: CASRSGGWWNTEAFF. Here the CDR3 DNA reads TGTGCAAGTCGCTCTGGGGGGTGGTGGAACACTGAAGCTTTCTTT.

This sequence joins TRBV6-1 and TRBJ2-7; TRBD1 aligns across 9 bases. After removal of 4 bases from V and 2 bases from J, the junction contained 9 bases not matched to a gene. CDR3 length: 16 residues. Germline CDR1 is MNHNS and CDR2 is SASEGT. This CDR3 reads CASSGYRDRETYEQYF. CDR3 nucleotide sequence: TGTGCCAGCAGTGGATACCGGGACAGGGAAACCTACGAGCAGTACTTC.